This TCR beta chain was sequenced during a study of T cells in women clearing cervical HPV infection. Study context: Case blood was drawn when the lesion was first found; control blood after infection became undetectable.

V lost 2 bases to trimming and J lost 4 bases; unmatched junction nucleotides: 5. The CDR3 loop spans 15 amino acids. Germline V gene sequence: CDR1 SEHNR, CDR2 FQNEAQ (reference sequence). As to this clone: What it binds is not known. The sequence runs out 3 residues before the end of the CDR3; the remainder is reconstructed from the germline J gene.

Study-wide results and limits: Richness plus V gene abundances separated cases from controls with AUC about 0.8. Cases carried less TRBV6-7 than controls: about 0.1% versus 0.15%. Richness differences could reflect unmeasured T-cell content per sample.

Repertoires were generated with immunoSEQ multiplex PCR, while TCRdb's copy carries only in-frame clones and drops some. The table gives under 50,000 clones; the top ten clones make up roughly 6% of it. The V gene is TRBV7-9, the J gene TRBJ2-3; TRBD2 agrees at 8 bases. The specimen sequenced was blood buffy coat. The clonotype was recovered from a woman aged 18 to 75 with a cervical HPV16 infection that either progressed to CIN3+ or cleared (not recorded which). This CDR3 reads CASSLIAGRSDTQYF. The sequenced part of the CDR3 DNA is TGTGCCAGCAGCTTAATAGCGGGAAGATCAGATACG.